The clone carrying this T cell receptor beta chain was picked up many times. Via MiXCR, TCRdb re-called the RACE reads, giving one row per CDR3 protein. The sample lists about 98,000 distinct CDR3 sequences; about 10% were seen once. The length of the CDR3 is 14 residues. CDR1 is DFQATT and CDR2 is SNEGSKA in the germline V gene (reference sequence). V was trimmed by 6 bases and J by 2 bases, leaving 15 bases between them. The data were taken from a study of human T cells and chemical hapten exposure. Time point given: pre-sensitization, week 0. Sample treatment: therapeutic diphenylcyclopropenone sensitization with weekly scalp DPC.

The receptor comes from a woman aged 60-70 years with alopecia areata. Some clones in this sample may be carry-over from other donors' samples. The starting material was whole blood, obtained in connection with sensitization to the hapten diphenylcyclopropenone (DPC). The chain has TRBV20-1 and TRBJ2-3; D possibly corresponds to TRBD1 (5 bases). The CDR3 region is CSAGHVTSTDTQYF. The DNA for the CDR3 is TGCAGTGCAGGACACGTTACTTCCACAGATACGCAGTATTTT.